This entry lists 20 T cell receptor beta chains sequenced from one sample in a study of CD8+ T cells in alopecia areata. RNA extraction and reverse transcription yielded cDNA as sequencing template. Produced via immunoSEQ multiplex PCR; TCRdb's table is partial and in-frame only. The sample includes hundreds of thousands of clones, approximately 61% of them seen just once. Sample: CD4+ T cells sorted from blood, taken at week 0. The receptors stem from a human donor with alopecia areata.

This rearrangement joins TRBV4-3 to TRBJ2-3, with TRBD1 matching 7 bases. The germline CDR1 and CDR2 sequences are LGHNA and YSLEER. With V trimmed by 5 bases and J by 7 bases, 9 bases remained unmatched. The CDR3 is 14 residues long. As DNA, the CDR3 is TGCGCCAGCAGCACACAGGGGTCGGGAAATACGCAGTATTTT. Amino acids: CASSTQGSGNTQYF.

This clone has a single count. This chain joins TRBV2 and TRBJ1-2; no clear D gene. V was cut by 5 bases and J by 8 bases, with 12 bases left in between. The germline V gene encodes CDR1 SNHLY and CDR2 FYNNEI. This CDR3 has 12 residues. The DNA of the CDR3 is TGTGCCAGCAGTTTGAGGGAAGGCGGCTACACCTTC. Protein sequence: CASSLREGGYTF. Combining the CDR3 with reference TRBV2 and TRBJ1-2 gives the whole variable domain EPEVTQTPSHQVTQMGQEVILRCVPISNHLYFYWYRQILGQKVEFLVSFYNNEISEKSEIFDDQFSVERPDGSNFTLKIRSTKLEDSAMYFCASSLREGGYTFGSGTRLTVV.

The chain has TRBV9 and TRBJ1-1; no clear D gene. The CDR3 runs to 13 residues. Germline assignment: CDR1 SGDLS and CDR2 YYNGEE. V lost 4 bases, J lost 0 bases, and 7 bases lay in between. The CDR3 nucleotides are TGTGCCAGCAGCATCCTAATGAACACTGAAGCTTTCTTT. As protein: CASSILMNTEAFF.

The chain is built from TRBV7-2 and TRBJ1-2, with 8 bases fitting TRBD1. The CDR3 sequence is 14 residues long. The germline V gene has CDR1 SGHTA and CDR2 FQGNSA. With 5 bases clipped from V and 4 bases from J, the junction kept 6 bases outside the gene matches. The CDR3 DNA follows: TGTGCCAGCAGCAAGGACAGGGCCGTCTATGGCTACACCTTC. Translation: CASSKDRAVYGYTF.

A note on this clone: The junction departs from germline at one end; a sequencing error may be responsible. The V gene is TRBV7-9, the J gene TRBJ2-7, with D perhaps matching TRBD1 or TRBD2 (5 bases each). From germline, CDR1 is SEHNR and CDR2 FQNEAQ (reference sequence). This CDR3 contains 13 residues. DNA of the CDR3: TGTGCCAGCAGCCTAGCCGACAGCCACGAGCAGTACTTC. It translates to CASSLADSHEQYF.

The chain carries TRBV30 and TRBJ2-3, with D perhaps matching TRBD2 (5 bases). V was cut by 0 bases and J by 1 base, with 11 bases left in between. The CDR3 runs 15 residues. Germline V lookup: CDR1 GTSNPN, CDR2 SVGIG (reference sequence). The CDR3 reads CAWSVLGVGTDTQYF. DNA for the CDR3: TGTGCCTGGAGTGTACTCGGGGTTGGCACAGATACGCAGTATTTT.

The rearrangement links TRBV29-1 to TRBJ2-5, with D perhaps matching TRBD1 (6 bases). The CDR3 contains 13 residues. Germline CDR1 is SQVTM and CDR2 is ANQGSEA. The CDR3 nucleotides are TGCAGTTCCCGAAACGTGGGGGCAGAGACCCAGTACTTC. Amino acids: CSSRNVGAETQYF.

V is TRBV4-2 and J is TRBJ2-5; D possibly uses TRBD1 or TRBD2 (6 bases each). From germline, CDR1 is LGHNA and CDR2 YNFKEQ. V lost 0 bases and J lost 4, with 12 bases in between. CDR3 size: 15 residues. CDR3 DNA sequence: TGTGCCAGCAGCCAAGAGTGGGGGGCCGGAGAGACCCAGTACTTC. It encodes CASSQEWGAGETQYF.

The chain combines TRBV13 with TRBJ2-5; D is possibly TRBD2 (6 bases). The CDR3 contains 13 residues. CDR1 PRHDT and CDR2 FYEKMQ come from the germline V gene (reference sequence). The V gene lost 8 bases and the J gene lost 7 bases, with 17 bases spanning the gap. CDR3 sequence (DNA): TGTGCCAGCGGGGAGAGGAGGGTGGGGACCCAGTACTTC. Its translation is CASGERRVGTQYF.

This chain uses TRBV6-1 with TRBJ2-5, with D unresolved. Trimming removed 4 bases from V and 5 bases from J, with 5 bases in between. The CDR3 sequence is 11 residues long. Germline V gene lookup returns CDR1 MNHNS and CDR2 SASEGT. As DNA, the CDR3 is TGTGCCAGCAGTGTCGGCGAGACCCAGTACTTC. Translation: CASSVGETQYF.

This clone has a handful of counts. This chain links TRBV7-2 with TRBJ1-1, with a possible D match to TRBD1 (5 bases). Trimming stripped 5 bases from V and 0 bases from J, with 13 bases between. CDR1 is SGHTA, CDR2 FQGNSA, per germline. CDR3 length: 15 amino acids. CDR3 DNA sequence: TGTGCCAGCAGCCGCGCTACAGGAATGAACACTGAAGCTTTCTTT. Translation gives CASSRATGMNTEAFF.

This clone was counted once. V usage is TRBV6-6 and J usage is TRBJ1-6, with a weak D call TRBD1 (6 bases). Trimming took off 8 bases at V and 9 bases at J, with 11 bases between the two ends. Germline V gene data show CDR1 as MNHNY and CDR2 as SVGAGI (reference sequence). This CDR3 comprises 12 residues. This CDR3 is CASAGAGSPLHF. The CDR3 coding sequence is TGTGCCAGCGCGGGGGCTGGTTCACCCCTCCACTTT.

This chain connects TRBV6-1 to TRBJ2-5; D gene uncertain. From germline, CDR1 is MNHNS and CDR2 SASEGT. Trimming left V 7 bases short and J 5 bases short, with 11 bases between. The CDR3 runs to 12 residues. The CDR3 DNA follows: TGTGCCAGCACGGCTAACGCGGAGACCCAGTACTTC. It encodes CASTANAETQYF.

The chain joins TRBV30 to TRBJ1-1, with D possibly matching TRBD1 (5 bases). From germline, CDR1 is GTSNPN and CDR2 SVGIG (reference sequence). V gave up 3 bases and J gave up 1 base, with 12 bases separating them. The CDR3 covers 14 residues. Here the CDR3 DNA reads TGTGCCTGGAGCCGGGAAAGGGGGAACACTGAAGCTTTCTTT. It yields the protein CAWSRERGNTEAFF. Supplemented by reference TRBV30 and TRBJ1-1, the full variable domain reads SQTIHQWPATLVQPVGSPLSLECTVEGTSNPNLYWYRQAAGRGLQLLFYSVGIGQISSEVPQNLSASRPQDRQFILSSKKLLLSDSGFYLCAWSRERGNTEAFFGQGTRLTVV.

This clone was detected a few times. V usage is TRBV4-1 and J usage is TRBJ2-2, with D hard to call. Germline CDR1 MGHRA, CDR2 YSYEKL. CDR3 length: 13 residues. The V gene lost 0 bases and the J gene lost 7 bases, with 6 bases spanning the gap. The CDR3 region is CASSQERFGELFF. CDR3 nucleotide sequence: TGCGCCAGCAGCCAAGAACGGTTCGGGGAGCTGTTTTTT.

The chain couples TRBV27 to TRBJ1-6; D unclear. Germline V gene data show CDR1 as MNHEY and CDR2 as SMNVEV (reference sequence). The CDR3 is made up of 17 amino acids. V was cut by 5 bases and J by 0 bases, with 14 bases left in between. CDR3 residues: CASSTEGGSSYNSPLHF. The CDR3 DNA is TGTGCCAGCAGTACCGAGGGAGGGAGCTCCTATAATTCACCCCTCCACTTT.

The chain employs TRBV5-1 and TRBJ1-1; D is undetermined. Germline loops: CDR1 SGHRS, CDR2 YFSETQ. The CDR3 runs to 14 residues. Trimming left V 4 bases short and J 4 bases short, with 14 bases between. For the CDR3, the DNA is TGCGCCAGCAGCCCTGCCATTCGCGGCACTGAAGCTTTCTTT. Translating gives CASSPAIRGTEAFF.

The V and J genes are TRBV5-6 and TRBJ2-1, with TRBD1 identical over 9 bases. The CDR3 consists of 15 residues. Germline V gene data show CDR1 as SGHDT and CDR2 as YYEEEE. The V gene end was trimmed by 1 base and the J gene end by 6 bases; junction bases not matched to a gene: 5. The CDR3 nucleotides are TGTGCCAGCAGCTTGCGGGACAGGGCCATCAATGAGCAGTTCTTC. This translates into CASSLRDRAINEQFF.

CDR3 sequence: CASSSQGARADTQYF. The CDR3, as DNA: TGTGCCAGCAGCTCGCAGGGGGCGCGGGCAGATACGCAGTATTTT. The rearrangement joins TRBV7-2 to TRBJ2-3; 8 nucleotides agree with TRBD1. V trimming: 4 bases; J trimming: 4 bases; junction bases outside the gene matches: 7. This CDR3 region has 15 residues. CDR1 and CDR2 (germline): SGHTA, FQGNSA.

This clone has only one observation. CDR3 nucleotide sequence: TGTGCCAGCAGCCCCGGGGGGTCTAGCACAGATACGCAGTATTTT. As protein: CASSPGGSSTDTQYF. V is TRBV5-6 and J is TRBJ2-3; 7 bases align to TRBD2. The CDR3 spans 15 residues. The V gene end was trimmed by 4 bases and the J gene end by 0 bases; junction bases not matched to a gene: 5. Germline assignment: CDR1 SGHDT and CDR2 YYEEEE.